Listed here is a single TCR beta chain. The antigen remains undetermined. The sample originates from a study of cytomegalovirus exposure and HLA in healthy donors. Study results and limitations: In the 120 validation repertoires, under 95% of cluster scores exceeded 0, per a later analysis. Reports indicated that the classifier achieved high specificity and sensitivity in diagnosing cytomegalovirus status. The dataset shows that most TCR sequences were rare, while some public TCRs occurred in many donors.

The method was immunoSEQ multiplex PCR; TCRdb's version includes in-frame clones alone and lacks a portion of them. The data contain nearly 80,000 clones, 80% to 95% of them seen just once; the ten biggest clones take up approximately 4%. Trimming took off 5 bases at V and 7 bases at J, with 2 bases between the two ends. Germline assignment: CDR1 SEHNR and CDR2 FQNEAQ (reference sequence). This CDR3 spans 10 amino acids. The receptor was isolated from a woman in her 30s in good health and CMV-seronegative. Input material: PBMCs. The V gene is TRBV7-9, the J gene TRBJ2-2; D is ambiguous. CDR3 protein: CASSLGELFF. In DNA, the CDR3 is TGTGCCAGCAGCCTCGGGGAGCTGTTTTTT.